The 28 T cell receptor beta chains below were found in one sample sequenced in a study of blood T cell repertoires in COVID-19. Measured with immunoSEQ multiplex PCR; TCRdb has only the in-frame clones, and not every one. The sample yields about 340,000 clones, 75% to 90% seen once. The sequenced sample was peripheral blood. These receptors were obtained from a woman aged 45 to 65 with COVID-19, enrolled during active disease.

V and J are TRBV7-2 and TRBJ2-7; 10 bases agree with TRBD1. V lost 4 bases, J lost 2 bases, and 5 bases stayed unmatched. CDR3 length: 15 amino acids. Germline-derived CDR1 and CDR2 are SGHTA and FQGNSA. The CDR3 protein is CASSSEDRGAYEQYF. CDR3 DNA: TGTGCCAGCAGCTCGGAGGACAGGGGGGCCTACGAGCAGTACTTC.

This chain connects TRBV7-2 to TRBJ1-1; D is perhaps TRBD1 (6 bases). Trimming pared 4 bases from V and 0 bases from J, leaving 21 bases between. CDR1 SGHTA and CDR2 FQGNSA come from the germline V gene. The CDR3 covers 18 residues. The CDR3 region is CASSSPLKRQAVNTEAFF. DNA for the CDR3: TGTGCCAGCAGCTCCCCCCTTAAGCGACAGGCGGTGAACACTGAAGCTTTCTTT.

The chain carries TRBV4-2 and TRBJ1-5; TRBD1 is a possible D gene (5 bases). CDR3 length: 17 residues. Trimming took 0 bases from V and 4 from J, leaving 16 bases between them. The germline CDR1 and CDR2 sequences are LGHNA and YNFKEQ. CDR3 sequence (DNA): TGTGCCAGCAGCCAAGAACCGGGGGTTGGGTTGAATCAGCCCCAGCATTTT. It yields the protein CASSQEPGVGLNQPQHF.

CDR3 sequence: CASSLAGAGYEQYF. The CDR3 region has the DNA TGTGCCAGCAGCTTAGCGGGGGCAGGCTACGAGCAGTACTTC. The chain employs TRBV7-6 and TRBJ2-7, with D maybe TRBD1 (6 bases). CDR3 size: 14 residues. V dropped 0 bases and J dropped 3 bases, with 9 bases sitting between them. Germline CDR1 and CDR2: SGHVS and FNYEAQ.

The rearrangement uses TRBV18 and TRBJ1-4; maybe TRBD1 (5 bases). With 6 bases removed from V and 3 bases from J, the gap between germline ends came to 14 bases. Per the germline V gene, CDR1 is KGHSH and CDR2 is LQKENI. The CDR3 is made up of 15 amino acids. The CDR3 sequence: CASSLNQGSNEKLFF. The CDR3, as DNA: TGTGCCAGCTCCCTTAATCAGGGCTCTAATGAAAAACTGTTTTTT.

This rearrangement joins TRBV7-2 to TRBJ2-1, with a weak D call TRBD2 (5 bases). The CDR3 is made up of 17 amino acids. Trimming removed 1 base from V and 2 bases from J, with 15 bases in between. In germline, CDR1 is SGHTA, CDR2 FQGNSA. The CDR3 is CASSLVKRAYPYNEQFF. The CDR3 nucleotides are TGTGCCAGCAGCTTAGTAAAGAGGGCCTATCCCTACAATGAGCAGTTCTTC.

The chain recombines TRBV6-5 with TRBJ2-1; the match to TRBD1 covers 11 bases. V lost 8 bases, J lost 9 bases, and 9 bases stayed unmatched. Germline CDR1 MNHEY, CDR2 SVGAGI. This CDR3 contains 14 residues. CDR3 coding DNA: TGTGCCAGCGCGGGACAGGGGGGATTCGGTGAGCAGTTCTTC. Protein product: CASAGQGGFGEQFF.

The chain links TRBV7-2 to TRBJ2-1, with 7 bases fitting TRBD1. This CDR3 has 15 amino acids. Germline values: CDR1 SGHTA, CDR2 FQGNSA. Losses at the gene ends were 3 bases for V and 4 bases for J; bases not matched to a gene: 6. The CDR3 nucleotides read TGTGCCAGCAGCTTCAGGGACAGCCGTTACAATGAGCAGTTCTTC. Amino acids: CASSFRDSRYNEQFF.

V and J are TRBV7-2 and TRBJ2-1; 11 bases are shared with TRBD2. V was pared by 7 bases and J by 6 bases, with 8 bases of the junction left unmatched. The CDR3 spans 15 residues. The germline V gene encodes CDR1 SGHTA and CDR2 FQGNSA. The CDR3 loop is CASTLASGRRNEQFF. DNA of the CDR3: TGTGCCAGCACCCTGGCTAGCGGGAGGCGCAATGAGCAGTTCTTC.

The chain uses TRBV18 and TRBJ2-3; D is ambiguous. The ends were cut back, 2 bases at V and 2 bases at J, with 14 bases in the middle. CDR3 length: 16 residues. Germline V CDR1 and CDR2: KGHSH, LQKENI. DNA for the CDR3: TGTGCCAGCTCACCAACAAGCAGGCGATCCACAGATACGCAGTATTTT. This sequence encodes CASSPTSRRSTDTQYF. The full variable domain, rest sourced from reference TRBV18 and TRBJ2-3, is NAGVMQNPRHLVRRRGQEARLRCSPMKGHSHVYWYRQLPEEGLKFMVYLQKENIIDESGMPKERFSAEFPKEGPSILRIQQVVRGDSAAYFCASSPTSRRSTDTQYFGPGTRLTVL.

This clone was detected once. The chain couples TRBV20-1 to TRBJ1-2; D unclear. Per germline, CDR1 DFQATT and CDR2 SNEGSKA (reference sequence). With 4 bases removed from V and 5 bases from J, the gap between germline ends came to 8 bases. The CDR3 consists of 11 residues. The CDR3 coding sequence is TGCAGTGCTACCAGAGGATATGGCTACACCTTC. Amino acid sequence: CSATRGYGYTF.

The V call is TRBV20-1, the J call TRBJ2-1; 10 positions agree with TRBD2. This CDR3 has 15 residues. The germline V gene encodes CDR1 DFQATT and CDR2 SNEGSKA (reference sequence). V lost 3 bases and J lost 2; bases outside the gene matches: 4. The CDR3 nucleotides are TGCAGTGCTAGTGTCACTAGCGGGGCCTACAATGAGCAGTTCTTC. It codes for CSASVTSGAYNEQFF.

The genes are TRBV18 and TRBJ1-3; TRBD1 is a possible D gene (6 bases). Trimming cost V 2 bases and J 1 base, with 15 bases left between them. Per the germline V gene, CDR1 is KGHSH and CDR2 is LQKENI. CDR3 length: 17 amino acids. CDR3 DNA sequence: TGTGCCAGCTCACCAGGACAGATTAGAACGTCTGGAAACACCATATATTTT. It codes for CASSPGQIRTSGNTIYF.

This clone was seen more than once but under ten times. This sample also contains other DNA sequences that code for the same CDR3. V is TRBV6-5 and J is TRBJ1-1; 7 bases fit TRBD1. The CDR3 runs to 12 residues. V gave up 5 bases and J gave up 4 bases; unmatched junction bases: 1. Germline V lookup: CDR1 MNHEY, CDR2 SVGAGI. CDR3 loop: CASSPGGTEAFF. Here the CDR3 DNA reads TGTGCCAGCAGTCCAGGGGGCACTGAAGCTTTCTTT.

The chain employs TRBV7-9 and TRBJ1-1, with 10 bases aligning to TRBD1. The germline V gene encodes CDR1 SEHNR and CDR2 FQNEAQ (reference sequence). The CDR3 loop spans 14 amino acids. V shed 5 bases, J shed 3 bases, and the junction held 3 bases outside the gene matches. The CDR3 coding sequence is TGTGCCAGCAGCGTTGGACAGGGGGACACTGAAGCTTTCTTT. Amino acid sequence: CASSVGQGDTEAFF.

CDR3 DNA: TGTGCCAGCAGCGTTACCAGCGGGTCTCGCAACAATGAGCAGTTCTTC. Protein: CASSVTSGSRNNEQFF. The chain uses TRBV9 and TRBJ2-1; perhaps TRBD2 as D (6 bases). Germline CDR1 reads SGDLS; CDR2 reads YYNGEE. The CDR3 has 16 residues. Trimming cost V 2 bases and J 5 bases, with 17 bases left between them.

V is TRBV7-3 and J is TRBJ2-7, with D possibly being TRBD1 (8 bases). The V gene's germline CDR1 is SGHTA and CDR2 FQGTGA. The CDR3 covers 15 residues. Trimming removed 8 bases at V and 2 bases at J, with 19 bases between. CDR3 nucleotide sequence: TGTGCCAGCGCCCAAACAGGGGGGGTTACCTACGAGCAGTACTTC. Translated, it gives CASAQTGGVTYEQYF.

The rearrangement joins TRBV4-2 to TRBJ2-2, with 10 bases matching TRBD2. CDR3 length equals 15 residues. Germline CDR1 LGHNA, CDR2 YNFKEQ. The J segment lost 1 base and the V segment lost 8 bases, leaving 4 bases of the junction unmatched. DNA for the CDR3: TGTGCCAGCGTAGAGCGGGAGGGGAACACCGGGGAGCTGTTTTTT. Amino acid sequence: CASVEREGNTGELFF.

The CDR3 DNA follows: TGTGCCAGCAGCTTACCGGGACTAGGGAACCTGGGGACCCAGTACTTC. Protein: CASSLPGLGNLGTQYF. The gene calls are TRBV5-4 and TRBJ2-5; 8 bases map to TRBD2. This CDR3 region has 16 residues. V lost 2 bases to trimming and J lost 7 bases; unmatched junction nucleotides: 13. CDR1 SGHNT and CDR2 YYREEE come from the germline V gene (reference sequence).

This chain links TRBV19 with TRBJ1-2, with TRBD1 matching over 7 bases. CDR1 and CDR2 from the germline V gene are LNHDA and SQIVND (reference sequence). V trimming: 5 bases; J trimming: 4 bases; junction bases outside the gene matches: 10. This CDR3 is built from 15 residues. In nucleotides, the CDR3 is TGTGCCAGTAGTCTACAGGGGTACGAGGGCTATGGCTACACCTTC. Translating gives CASSLQGYEGYGYTF.

This clone showed up just once. The chain has TRBV6-5 and TRBJ1-2; D possibly corresponds to TRBD1 (6 bases). Germline assignment: CDR1 MNHEY and CDR2 SVGAGI. Trimming removed 4 bases from V and 5 bases from J, with 14 bases in between. This CDR3 has 14 amino acids. The DNA for the CDR3 is TGTGCCAGCAGTTCGTTAGACAGGCCGTATGGCTACACCTTC. Translating it yields CASSSLDRPYGYTF.

The chain uses TRBV19 and TRBJ1-1; a weak D match, TRBD1 (5 bases). The V gene's germline CDR1 is LNHDA and CDR2 SQIVND (reference sequence). V lost 5 bases, J lost 3 bases, and 13 bases lay in between. CDR3 size: 14 residues. The chain's CDR3 is CASSFTQGDTEAFF. CDR3 in DNA: TGTGCCAGTAGTTTTACCCAGGGTGACACTGAAGCTTTCTTT. The full variable domain, rest sourced from reference TRBV19 and TRBJ1-1, is DGGITQSPKYLFRKEGQNVTLSCEQNLNHDAMYWYRQDPGQGLRLIYYSQIVNDFQKGDIAEGYSVSREKKESFPLTVTSAQKNPTAFYLCASSFTQGDTEAFFGQGTRLTVV.

This chain links TRBV11-2 with TRBJ2-3, with 7 bases lining up with TRBD2. Trimming at V came to 5 bases and at J to 7 bases, leaving 15 bases not matched to a gene. The CDR3 runs 16 residues. Germline CDR1 SGHAT, CDR2 FQNNGV. Here the CDR3 DNA reads TGTGCCAGCAGCGCACGGACTAGTGCTTCGGTAAATACGCAGTATTTT. Protein sequence: CASSARTSASVNTQYF.

The chain has TRBV29-1 and TRBJ1-2; possibly TRBD1 for D (5 bases). Trimming left V 3 bases short and J 2 bases short, with 13 bases between. CDR1 and CDR2 from the germline V gene are SQVTM and ANQGSEA. CDR3 length: 14 residues. The CDR3 is CSVEGGKPNYGYTF. The CDR3 DNA sequence: TGCAGCGTTGAGGGGGGAAAACCGAACTATGGCTACACCTTC.

The CDR3 nucleotides read TGCGCCAGCAGCTTAAGCGGCACTTACAATGAGCAGTTCTTC. Translated: CASSLSGTYNEQFF. The chain carries TRBV5-1 and TRBJ2-1; tentatively, D is TRBD2 (5 bases). The CDR3 has 14 residues. Per germline, CDR1 SGHRS and CDR2 YFSETQ. Trimming stripped 2 bases from V and 4 bases from J, with 10 bases between.

V usage is TRBV7-8 and J usage is TRBJ2-1; 7 bases fit TRBD2. J lost 3 bases, V lost 5 bases, and 7 bases had no gene match. This CDR3 is 15 amino acids long. Per the germline V gene, CDR1 is SGHVS and CDR2 is FQNEAQ. The CDR3 nucleotides are TGTGCCAGCAGCCCAATAGCGGGTAACTACAATGAGCAGTTCTTC. Protein sequence: CASSPIAGNYNEQFF.

This chain links TRBV29-1 with TRBJ1-4, with D possibly being TRBD1 (5 bases). V lost 4 bases and J 7 bases, leaving 13 bases between the germline ends. The CDR3 is 13 residues long. Germline assignment: CDR1 SQVTM and CDR2 ANQGSEA. CDR3 sequence: CSVGAGKVEKLFF. The CDR3 nucleotides read TGCAGCGTTGGCGCAGGGAAGGTTGAAAAACTGTTTTTT.

The chain is built from TRBV6-2 or TRBV6-3 and TRBJ1-1; a weak D match, TRBD1 (5 bases). The CDR3 sequence is 13 residues long. Per the germline V gene, CDR1 is MNHEY and CDR2 is SVGEGT. V lost 1 base to trimming and J lost 5 bases, with 8 bases between them. CDR3: CASSYLGGTEAFF. In nucleotides, the CDR3 is TGTGCCAGCAGTTACTTGGGGGGAACTGAAGCTTTCTTT.